This T cell receptor beta chain came from a study of OX40 agonist ivuxolimab in advanced cancers. The repertoire was sequenced with immunoSEQ multiplex PCR; TCRdb's copy has only in-frame clones and lacks some. The sample carries 71,000 or so clones, 80% recorded once. This TCR came from an adult with an advanced solid tumor such as melanoma, head and neck, liver or kidney cancer. The sample in question was CD4+ or CD8+ T cells sorted from blood, obtained in a trial of the OX40 agonist ivuxolimab.

The CDR3 DNA follows: TGTGCCAGCAGCCAAGTAGGCGGACGGGATGAAAAACTGTTTTTT. Amino acids: CASSQVGGRDEKLFF. The gene calls are TRBV4-2 and TRBJ1-4; the D is unclear. V was cut by 1 base and J by 6 bases, with 12 bases left in between. This CDR3 is 15 amino acids long. The V gene's germline CDR1 is LGHNA and CDR2 YNFKEQ.